The next 25 T cell receptor beta chains were all read from a single sample in a study of T-cell reconstitution after alpha-beta-depleted transplantation in children. This sample's TCRbeta library carried unique molecular identifier barcodes. TCRdb processed the PCR reads anew with MiXCR; each CDR3 protein has one entry. This table has approximately 1,000,000 distinct CDR3 sequences, about 29% appearing once. Material: PBMCs, mostly from graft donor cells, obtained 360 days after TCRalphabeta/CD19-depleted stem cell transplant. The receptors here all came from a boy younger than two who had a stem cell transplant for SCID, so the T cells may come from the graft donor.

This clonotype was detected a few times. The chain links TRBV20-1 to TRBJ2-7; D not certain. This CDR3 is 11 amino acids long. From germline, CDR1 is DFQATT and CDR2 SNEGSKA (reference sequence). V lost 3 bases and J lost 5, with 8 bases in between. The CDR3 DNA reads as TGCAGTGCTAGTGGCGAGGACGAGCAGTACTTC. Encoded protein: CSASGEDEQYF.

The V call is TRBV11-1, the J call TRBJ1-2; 7 bases line up with TRBD1. The V gene end was trimmed by 4 bases and the J gene end by 4 bases; junction bases not matched to a gene: 3. The CDR3 extends over 13 amino acids. The germline V gene has CDR1 SGHAT and CDR2 FQDESV (reference sequence). The CDR3 DNA reads TGTGCCAGCAGCTACGGACAGGTCTATGGCTACACCTTC. It encodes CASSYGQVYGYTF. Together with reference TRBV11-1 and TRBJ1-2, the CDR3 gives the full variable domain: EAEVAQSPRYKITEKSQAVAFWCDPISGHATLYWYRQILGQGPELLVQFQDESVVDDSQLPKDRFSAERLKGVDSTLKIQPAELGDSAMYLCASSYGQVYGYTFGSGTRLTVV.

This clonotype has a handful of counts. The chain uses TRBV9 and TRBJ2-3; TRBD1 is a possible D gene (5 bases). Trimming took off 4 bases at V and 5 bases at J, with 17 bases between the two ends. CDR1 is SGDLS, CDR2 YYNGEE, per germline. The CDR3 consists of 15 residues. Written as DNA, the CDR3 is TGTGCCAGCAGCCTCCGGGTCAGGGAAAGAGATACGCAGTATTTT. Protein: CASSLRVRERDTQYF.

Only one count was recorded for this clonotype. This rearrangement joins TRBV5-1 to TRBJ2-5; D could derive from TRBD1 or TRBD2 (5 bases each). CDR1 and CDR2 from the germline V gene are SGHRS and YFSETQ. The CDR3 runs 14 residues. Deletions cut 5 bases from V and 7 bases from J, with 18 bases between. This chain's CDR3 is CASRPQGHGGTQYF. In nucleotides, the CDR3 is TGCGCCAGCAGGCCTCAGGGCCATGGGGGGACCCAGTACTTC.

The chain employs TRBV28 and TRBJ2-1, with 7 bases lining up with TRBD2. The CDR3 sequence is 15 residues long. Trimming cost V 3 bases and J 2 bases; bases outside gene matches: 4. Looked up from germline, CDR1 is MDHEN and CDR2 is SYDVKM. CDR3 sequence: CASSFPGGTYNEQFF. CDR3 in DNA: TGTGCCAGCAGTTTCCCGGGGGGAACCTACAATGAGCAGTTCTTC.

The V call is TRBV12-3 or TRBV12-4, the J call TRBJ1-5; no clear D. V lost 2 bases to trimming and J lost 8 bases, with 10 bases between them. This CDR3 spans 13 amino acids. Here the CDR3 reads CASSLLNWEPQHF. As DNA, the CDR3 is TGTGCCAGCAGTTTACTAAATTGGGAGCCCCAGCATTTT.

This clonotype was counted a few times. This rearrangement joins TRBV5-1 to TRBJ2-3, with 9 bases fitting TRBD2. CDR1 is SGHRS, CDR2 YFSETQ, per germline. Germline trimming cut 4 bases from V and 6 bases from J; bases unmatched to any gene: 6. The CDR3 consists of 14 residues. CDR3 sequence: CASSQGSGGDTQYF. CDR3 bases: TGCGCCAGCAGCCAAGGTAGCGGGGGTGATACGCAGTATTTT.

The chain recombines TRBV5-1 with TRBJ2-7, with 13 bases that match TRBD2. Germline V gene data show CDR1 as SGHRS and CDR2 as YFSETQ. J lost 2 bases, V lost 4 bases, and 12 bases had no gene match. CDR3 length: 18 residues. This chain's CDR3 is CASSPPLTSGGIPYEQYF. The CDR3 DNA sequence: TGCGCCAGCAGCCCCCCGCTGACTAGCGGGGGGATCCCCTACGAGCAGTACTTC. Variable domain in full (rest from reference TRBV5-1 and TRBJ2-7): KAGVTQTPRYLIKTRGQQVTLSCSPISGHRSVSWYQQTPGQGLQFLFEYFSETQRNKGNFPGRFSGRQFSNSRSEMNVSTLELGDSALYLCASSPPLTSGGIPYEQYFGPGTRLTVT.

This clonotype was counted a few times. V gene TRBV21-1 combines with J gene TRBJ1-2; the D segment call TRBD1 is taken from the table without a DNA check. TRBV21-1 is a pseudogene. This CDR3 region has 14 residues. CDR3 loop: CASSKEPGPYGYTF. The CDR3, as DNA: TGTGCCAGCAGCAAAGAACCCGGCCCGTATGGCTACACCTTC.

This clonotype has a handful of counts. This sequence joins TRBV7-9 and TRBJ2-5, with a weak D call TRBD1 (5 bases). Germline CDR1 and CDR2: SEHNR and FQNEAQ (reference sequence). With 1 base removed from V and 5 bases from J, the gap between germline ends came to 8 bases. The length of the CDR3 is 13 residues. CDR3 residues: CASSLGQPETQYF. The CDR3 nucleotides are TGTGCCAGCAGCTTAGGACAGCCGGAGACCCAGTACTTC.

The rearrangement uses TRBV11-2 and TRBJ1-1; a possible D gene is TRBD1 (6 bases). Trimming cost V 3 bases and J 1 base, with 18 bases left between them. CDR3 length: 17 residues. Germline V gives CDR1 SGHAT, CDR2 FQNNGV. In nucleotides, the CDR3 is TGTGCCAGCAGCTTCTCCTGGGGGGGCATGTGGAACACTGAAGCTTTCTTT. This codes for CASSFSWGGMWNTEAFF.

At least ten counts were recorded for this clonotype. The chain uses TRBV12-3 or TRBV12-4 and TRBJ2-2; D gene unclear. The CDR3 extends over 13 amino acids. Between the trimmed V and J ends, which lost 6 bases and 6 bases, there was a span of 11 bases. This CDR3 reads CASSLKGAGELFF. CDR3 nucleotide sequence: TGTGCCAGCAGCCTCAAAGGAGCCGGGGAGCTGTTTTTT.

This chain joins TRBV20-1 and TRBJ2-5; D may be TRBD2 (6 bases). Trimming took 6 bases from V and 5 from J, leaving 16 bases between them. The CDR3 extends over 13 amino acids. CDR1 is DFQATT and CDR2 is SNEGSKA in the germline V gene (reference sequence). CDR3 residues: CSAPGGVGETQYF. The CDR3 DNA follows: TGCAGTGCCCCGGGCGGGGTAGGGGAGACCCAGTACTTC.

This clonotype was picked up a small number of times. The V and J genes are TRBV9 and TRBJ1-4, with D unresolved. The CDR3 contains 14 residues. Between the trimmed V and J ends, which lost 2 bases and 4 bases, there was a span of 9 bases. The V gene's germline CDR1 is SGDLS and CDR2 YYNGEE. The CDR3 coding sequence is TGTGCCAGCAGCGTTACGGCGCTTAATGAAAAACTGTTTTTT. This sequence encodes CASSVTALNEKLFF.

The chain uses TRBV5-1 and TRBJ2-2; no firm D call. Germline lookup yields CDR1 SGHRS and CDR2 YFSETQ. The CDR3 has 16 residues. Deletions cut 0 bases from V and 4 bases from J, with 13 bases between. In DNA form, the CDR3 reads TGCGCCAGCAGCTTGGTGGGCTCGACGGGCACCGGGGAGCTGTTTTTT. Encoded protein: CASSLVGSTGTGELFF.

This clonotype was counted between two and nine times. The chain recombines TRBV29-1 with TRBJ2-1, with D uncertain. The CDR3 covers 14 residues. The V gene lost 2 bases and the J gene lost 7 bases, with 15 bases spanning the gap. Germline assignment: CDR1 SQVTM and CDR2 ANQGSEA. CDR3 in DNA: TGCAGCGTTGAATATTGGGCCACCGGGAATGAGCAGTTCTTC. This codes for CSVEYWATGNEQFF.

In this sample, this clonotype turned up many times. The rearrangement links TRBV5-1 to TRBJ1-6; tentative D call: TRBD1 (5 bases). CDR3 length: 13 amino acids. V shed 4 bases and J shed 8 bases, with 10 bases lying between them. CDR1 and CDR2 from the germline V gene are SGHRS and YFSETQ. Here the CDR3 DNA reads TGCGCCAGCAGCGGGGCAGACGATTCACCCCTCCACTTT. Its translation is CASSGADDSPLHF.

CDR3 sequence (DNA): TGTGCCAGCAGCTTCCGGGACAGGGTTGACACCGGGGAGCTGTTTTTT. It codes for CASSFRDRVDTGELFF. The J gene is TRBJ2-2, the V gene TRBV7-6, with TRBD1 matching 9 bases. This CDR3 comprises 16 residues. From germline, CDR1 is SGHVS and CDR2 FNYEAQ. Germline trimming cut 3 bases from V and 3 bases from J; bases unmatched to any gene: 5.

This rearrangement joins TRBV4-1 to TRBJ2-3; no clear D. Germline V gives CDR1 MGHRA, CDR2 YSYEKL. The CDR3 contains 14 residues. V was clipped by 2 bases and J by 6 bases, with 12 bases between them. The CDR3 here is CASSQTPGWDTQYF. The DNA of the CDR3 is TGCGCCAGCAGCCAAACCCCCGGGTGGGATACGCAGTATTTT.

CDR3 sequence (DNA): TGTGCCAGCAGCCAATCCCCGGGGCTCTACGAGCAGTACTTC. Protein product: CASSQSPGLYEQYF. The chain recombines TRBV16 with TRBJ2-7; D may be TRBD1 or TRBD2 (5 bases each). CDR1 is KGHSY and CDR2 is FQNENV in the germline V gene. Trimming removed 0 bases at V and 3 bases at J, with 9 bases between. The CDR3 spans 14 residues.

This clonotype was observed a few times. This chain links TRBV20-1 with TRBJ2-5; D is unresolved. V was trimmed by 2 bases and J by 5 bases, leaving 12 bases between them. The CDR3 contains 13 residues. Germline V lookup: CDR1 DFQATT, CDR2 SNEGSKA (reference sequence). This chain's CDR3 is CSARYINAETQYF. CDR3 DNA: TGCAGTGCTAGATACATTAACGCGGAGACCCAGTACTTC.

A few counts support this clonotype. The rearrangement links TRBV5-1 to TRBJ2-2; D remains unclear. V was cut by 2 bases and J by 7 bases, with 9 bases left in between. CDR1 and CDR2 (germline): SGHRS, YFSETQ. This CDR3 has 13 amino acids. The CDR3 coding sequence is TGCGCCAGCAGCTTCAGCGTAAGCGGGGAGCTGTTTTTT. Protein product: CASSFSVSGELFF.

The genes are TRBV6-5 and TRBJ2-7; 9 bases agree with TRBD2. CDR3 length: 16 amino acids. The germline CDR1 and CDR2 sequences are MNHEY and SVGAGI. J gave up 7 bases and V 1 base, and 11 bases lay outside the gene matches. CDR3 protein: CASSYWGSRGGSEQYF. DNA of the CDR3: TGTGCCAGCAGTTACTGGGGATCGCGGGGGGGATCTGAGCAGTACTTC.

V gene TRBV3-1 combines with J gene TRBJ2-7, with D perhaps matching TRBD2 (6 bases). With 8 bases removed from V and 1 base from J, the gap between germline ends came to 15 bases. This CDR3 region has 14 residues. Germline CDR1 reads LGHDT; CDR2 reads YNNKEL (reference sequence). CDR3 residues: CASRASGESYEQYF. The CDR3 DNA follows: TGTGCCAGCCGTGCCTCGGGGGAATCCTACGAGCAGTACTTC.

Only a few counts were recorded for this clonotype. The rearrangement links TRBV11-2 to TRBJ2-3, with 9 bases fitting TRBD2. Germline V gives CDR1 SGHAT, CDR2 FQNNGV. J gave up 2 bases and V 0 bases, and 15 bases lay outside the gene matches. CDR3 size: 20 residues. DNA of the CDR3: TGTGCCAGCAGCTTAGAGGGGGGGGCTAGCGGGGATCCCTACACAGATACGCAGTATTTT. Translation gives CASSLEGGASGDPYTDTQYF.